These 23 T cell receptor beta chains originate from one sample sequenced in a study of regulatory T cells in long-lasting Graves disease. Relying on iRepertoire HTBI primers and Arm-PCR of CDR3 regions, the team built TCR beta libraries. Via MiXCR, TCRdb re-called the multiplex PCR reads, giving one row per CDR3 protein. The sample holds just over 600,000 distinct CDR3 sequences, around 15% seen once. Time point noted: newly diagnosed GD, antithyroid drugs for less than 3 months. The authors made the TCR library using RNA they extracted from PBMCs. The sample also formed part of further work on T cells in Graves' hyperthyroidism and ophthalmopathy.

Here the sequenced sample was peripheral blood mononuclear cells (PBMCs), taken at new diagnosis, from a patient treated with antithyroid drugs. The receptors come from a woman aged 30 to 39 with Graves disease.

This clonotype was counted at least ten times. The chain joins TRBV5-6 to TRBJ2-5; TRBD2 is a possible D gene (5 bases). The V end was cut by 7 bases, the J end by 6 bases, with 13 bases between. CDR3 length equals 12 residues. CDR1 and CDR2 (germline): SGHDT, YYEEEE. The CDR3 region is CASRASRQTQYF. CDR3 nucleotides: TGTGCCAGCCGGGCTAGCAGGCAGACCCAGTACTTC.

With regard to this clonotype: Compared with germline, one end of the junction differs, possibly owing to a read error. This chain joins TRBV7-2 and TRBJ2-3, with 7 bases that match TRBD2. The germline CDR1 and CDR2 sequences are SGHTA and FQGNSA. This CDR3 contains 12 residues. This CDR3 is CASSFPGGRGAF. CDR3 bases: TGTGCCAGCAGCTTCCCGGGGGGACGCGGGGCTTTT.

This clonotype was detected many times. CDR3 sequence reads: CASSSTVAGDEQFF. The DNA for the CDR3 is TGTGCCAGCAGCTCCACTGTGGCGGGAGATGAGCAGTTCTTC. The chain combines TRBV5-4 with TRBJ2-1; TRBD2 aligns across 7 bases. J was trimmed by 8 bases and V by 3 bases; bases with no gene match: 8. Germline V lookup: CDR1 SGHNT, CDR2 YYREEE (reference sequence). The CDR3 is 14 amino acids.

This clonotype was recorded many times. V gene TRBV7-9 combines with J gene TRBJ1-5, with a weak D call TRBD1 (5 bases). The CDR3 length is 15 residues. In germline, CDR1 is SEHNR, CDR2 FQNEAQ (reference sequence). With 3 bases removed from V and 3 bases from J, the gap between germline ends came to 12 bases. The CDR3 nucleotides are TGTGCCAGCAGCTTGGGGCAGTTGAACAATCAGCCCCAGCATTTT. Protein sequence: CASSLGQLNNQPQHF. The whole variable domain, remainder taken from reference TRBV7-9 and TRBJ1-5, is DTGVSQNPRHKITKRGQNVTFRCDPISEHNRLYWYRQTLGQGPEFLTYFQNEAQLEKSRLLSDRFSAERPKGSFSTLEIQRTEQGDSAMYLCASSLGQLNNQPQHFGDGTRLSIL.

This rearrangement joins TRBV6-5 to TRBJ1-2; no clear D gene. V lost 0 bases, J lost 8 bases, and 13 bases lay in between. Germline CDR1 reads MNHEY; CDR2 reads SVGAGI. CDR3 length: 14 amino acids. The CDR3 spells CASSYSKGLLGYTF. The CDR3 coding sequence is TGTGCCAGCAGTTACTCGAAAGGGTTGTTAGGCTACACCTTC.

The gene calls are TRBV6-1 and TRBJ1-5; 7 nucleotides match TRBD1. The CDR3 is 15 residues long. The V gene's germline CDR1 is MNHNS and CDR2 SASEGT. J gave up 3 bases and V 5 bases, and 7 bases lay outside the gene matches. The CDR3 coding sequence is TGTGCCAGCAGTAGGGACAGACAAATCAATCAGCCCCAGCATTTT. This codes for CASSRDRQINQPQHF.

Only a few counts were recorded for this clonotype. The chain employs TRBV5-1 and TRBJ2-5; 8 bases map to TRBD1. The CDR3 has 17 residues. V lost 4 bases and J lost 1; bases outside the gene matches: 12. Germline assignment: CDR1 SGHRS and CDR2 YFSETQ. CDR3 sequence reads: CASSLMAGTGFQETQYF. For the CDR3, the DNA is TGCGCCAGCAGCCTCATGGCCGGGACAGGTTTCCAAGAGACCCAGTACTTC. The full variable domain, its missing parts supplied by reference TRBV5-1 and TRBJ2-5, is KAGVTQTPRYLIKTRGQQVTLSCSPISGHRSVSWYQQTPGQGLQFLFEYFSETQRNKGNFPGRFSGRQFSNSRSEMNVSTLELGDSALYLCASSLMAGTGFQETQYFGPGTRLLVL.

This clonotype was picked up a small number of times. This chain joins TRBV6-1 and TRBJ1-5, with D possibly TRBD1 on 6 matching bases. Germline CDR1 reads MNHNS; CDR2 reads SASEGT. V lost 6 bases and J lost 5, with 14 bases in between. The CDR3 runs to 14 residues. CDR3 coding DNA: TGTGCCAGCAGACGTACAGGGCCCCATCAGCCCCAGCATTTT. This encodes CASRRTGPHQPQHF.

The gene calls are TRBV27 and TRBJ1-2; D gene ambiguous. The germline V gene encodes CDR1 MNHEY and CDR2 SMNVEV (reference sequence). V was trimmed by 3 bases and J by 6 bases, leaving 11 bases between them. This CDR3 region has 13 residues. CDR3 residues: CASSFGIRDGYTF. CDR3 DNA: TGTGCCAGCAGTTTCGGGATCCGGGATGGCTACACCTTC.

In nucleotides, the CDR3 is TGCAGCATGGGTCTCGACGGAGGCACAGATACGCAGTATTTT. Protein product: CSMGLDGGTDTQYF. V gene TRBV29-1 combines with J gene TRBJ2-3; D is ambiguous. In germline, CDR1 is SQVTM, CDR2 ANQGSEA. Trimming cost V 8 bases and J 1 base, with 16 bases left between them. The CDR3 contains 14 residues.

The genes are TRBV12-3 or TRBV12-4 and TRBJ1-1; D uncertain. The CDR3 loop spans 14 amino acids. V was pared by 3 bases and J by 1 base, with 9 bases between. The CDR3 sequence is CASSFVQTNTEAFF. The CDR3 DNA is TGTGCCAGCAGTTTTGTACAGACGAACACTGAAGCTTTCTTT.

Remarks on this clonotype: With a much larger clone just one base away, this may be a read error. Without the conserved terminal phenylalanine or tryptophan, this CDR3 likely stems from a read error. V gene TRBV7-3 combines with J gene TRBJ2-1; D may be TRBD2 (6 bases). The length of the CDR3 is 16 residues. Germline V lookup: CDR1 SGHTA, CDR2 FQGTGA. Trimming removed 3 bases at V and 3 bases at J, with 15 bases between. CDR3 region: CASSLLAGSGYNEQFS. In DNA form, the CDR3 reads TGTGCCAGCAGCTTGTTGGCGGGGTCTGGCTACAATGAGCAGTTCTCC.

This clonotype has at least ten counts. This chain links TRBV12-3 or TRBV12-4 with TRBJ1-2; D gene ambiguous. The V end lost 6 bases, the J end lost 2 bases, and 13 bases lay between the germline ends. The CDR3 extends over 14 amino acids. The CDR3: CASREGGNNYGYTF. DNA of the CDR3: TGTGCCAGCAGGGAAGGAGGGAACAACTATGGCTACACCTTC.

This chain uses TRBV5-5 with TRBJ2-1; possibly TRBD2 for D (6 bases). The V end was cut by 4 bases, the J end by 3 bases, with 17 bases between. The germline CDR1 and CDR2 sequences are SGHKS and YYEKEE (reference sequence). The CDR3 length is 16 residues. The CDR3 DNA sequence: TGTGCCAGCAGCCTGGGCGTCGGGGGTGACTACAATGAGCAGTTCTTC. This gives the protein CASSLGVGGDYNEQFF.

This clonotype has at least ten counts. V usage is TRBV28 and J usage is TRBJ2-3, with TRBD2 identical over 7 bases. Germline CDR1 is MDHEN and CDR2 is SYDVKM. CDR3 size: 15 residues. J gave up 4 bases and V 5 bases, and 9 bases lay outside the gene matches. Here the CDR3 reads CASSMGGIRSDTQYF. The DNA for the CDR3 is TGTGCCAGCAGTATGGGGGGGATCCGTTCAGATACGCAGTATTTT.

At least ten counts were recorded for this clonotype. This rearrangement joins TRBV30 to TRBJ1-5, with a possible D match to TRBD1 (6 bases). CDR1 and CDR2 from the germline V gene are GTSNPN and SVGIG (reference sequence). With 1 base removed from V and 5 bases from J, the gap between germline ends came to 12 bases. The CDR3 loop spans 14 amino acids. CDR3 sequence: CAWSGVQGHQPQHF. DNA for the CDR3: TGTGCCTGGAGTGGAGTACAGGGACATCAGCCCCAGCATTTT. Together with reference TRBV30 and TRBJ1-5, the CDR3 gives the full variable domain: SQTIHQWPATLVQPVGSPLSLECTVEGTSNPNLYWYRQAAGRGLQLLFYSVGIGQISSEVPQNLSASRPQDRQFILSSKKLLLSDSGFYLCAWSGVQGHQPQHFGDGTRLSIL.

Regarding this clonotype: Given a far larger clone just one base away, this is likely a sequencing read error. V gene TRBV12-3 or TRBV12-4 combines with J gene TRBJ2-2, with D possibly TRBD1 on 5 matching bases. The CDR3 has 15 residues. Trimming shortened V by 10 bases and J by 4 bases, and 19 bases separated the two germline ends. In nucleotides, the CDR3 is TGTGCCAACAGCTTATTTAGAAGGGGCACCGGGGAGCTGTTTTTT. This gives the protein CANSLFRRGTGELFF.

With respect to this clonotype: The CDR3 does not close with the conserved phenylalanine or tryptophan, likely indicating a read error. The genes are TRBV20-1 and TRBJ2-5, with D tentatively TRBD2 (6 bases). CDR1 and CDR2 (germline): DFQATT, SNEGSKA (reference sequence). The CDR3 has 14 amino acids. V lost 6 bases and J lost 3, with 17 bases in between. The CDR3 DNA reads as TGCAGTGCCCACCTGGCGGGAAGGGAAGAGACCCAGTACCTC. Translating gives CSAHLAGREETQYL.

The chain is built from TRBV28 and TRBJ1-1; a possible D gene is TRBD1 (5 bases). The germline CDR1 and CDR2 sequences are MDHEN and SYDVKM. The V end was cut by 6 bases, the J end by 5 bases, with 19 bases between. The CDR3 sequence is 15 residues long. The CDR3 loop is CASSAGGGEETEAFF. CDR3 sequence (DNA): TGTGCCAGCAGCGCGGGAGGAGGGGAGGAGACTGAAGCTTTCTTT. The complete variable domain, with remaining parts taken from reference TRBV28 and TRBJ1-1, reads DVKVTQSSRYLVKRTGEKVFLECVQDMDHENMFWYRQDPGLGLRLIYFSYDVKMKEKGDIPEGYSVSREKKERFSLILESASTNQTSMYLCASSAGGGEETEAFFGQGTRLTVV.

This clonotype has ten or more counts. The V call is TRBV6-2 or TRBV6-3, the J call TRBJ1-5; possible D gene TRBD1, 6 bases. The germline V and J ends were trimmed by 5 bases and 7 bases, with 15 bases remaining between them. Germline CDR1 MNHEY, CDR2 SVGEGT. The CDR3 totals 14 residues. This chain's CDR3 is CASSEAGTGQPQHF. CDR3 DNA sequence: TGTGCCAGCAGTGAAGCGGGTACAGGGCAGCCCCAGCATTTT.

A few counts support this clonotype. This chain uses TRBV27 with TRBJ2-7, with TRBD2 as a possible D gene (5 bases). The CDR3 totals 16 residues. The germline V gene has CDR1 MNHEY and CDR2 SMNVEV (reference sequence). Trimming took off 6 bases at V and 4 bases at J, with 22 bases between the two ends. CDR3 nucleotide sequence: TGTGCCAGCAGCGTTACCCGGATCACGGGGATTTACGAGCAGTACTTC. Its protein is CASSVTRITGIYEQYF.

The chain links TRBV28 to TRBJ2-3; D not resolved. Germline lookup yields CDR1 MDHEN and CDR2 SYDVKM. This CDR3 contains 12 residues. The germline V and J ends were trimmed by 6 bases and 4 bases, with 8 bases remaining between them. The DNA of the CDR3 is TGTGCCAGCAGCCCGCATCCAGATACGCAGTATTTT. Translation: CASSPHPDTQYF.

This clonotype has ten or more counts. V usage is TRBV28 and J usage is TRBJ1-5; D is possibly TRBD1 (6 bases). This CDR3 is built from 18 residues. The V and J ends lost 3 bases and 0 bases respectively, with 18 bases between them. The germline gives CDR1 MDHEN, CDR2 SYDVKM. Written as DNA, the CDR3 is TGTGCCAGCAGTTTTACGGGGGCCTGGGGGATTAGCAATCAGCCCCAGCATTTT. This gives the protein CASSFTGAWGISNQPQHF.